The rows below give T cell receptor beta chains drawn from one sample of a study of T cells in Graves' hyperthyroidism and ophthalmopathy. TCRdb fed the multiplex PCR reads into MiXCR, producing one record per CDR3 protein. The data hold 250,000 to 300,000 distinct CDR3 sequences, with about 14% observed a single time. Sequenced input: blood. The source is a woman aged 40 to 50 with Graves' hyperthyroidism that later progressed to Graves' ophthalmopathy. Each CDR3 is given with its conserved first and last residue. A D gene is named only where the DNA matches it firmly. Some rows have no size entry. The others give once, few or many, or a class for an expanded clone.

abundance	len	d_gene	v_gene	j_gene	CDR3aa	CDR3nt
-	13	-	TRBV15	TRBJ2-7	CATTRTDSYEQYF	TGTGCCACCACCCGGACGGACTCCTACGAGCAGTACTTC
many	15	-	TRBV27	TRBJ2-1	CASRTGLSSYNEQFF	TGTGCCAGCAGAACGGGACTCAGCTCCTACAATGAGCAGTTCTTC
few	14	-	TRBV9	TRBJ2-1	CASSVDGGPNEQFF	TGTGCCAGCAGCGTAGACGGGGGCCCCAATGAGCAGTTCTTC
many	15	TRBD2	TRBV19	TRBJ2-3	CASGRAGITTDTQYF	TGTGCCAGTGGCCGAGCGGGAATTACCACAGATACGCAGTATTTT
many	17	TRBD1	TRBV28	TRBJ1-6	CASSLLGQGQYNSPLHF	TGTGCCAGCAGTTTATTGGGGCAGGGACAGTATAATTCACCCCTCCACTTT
many	15	-	TRBV7-8	TRBJ1-6	CASSFVKGYNSPLHF	TGTGCCAGCAGCTTCGTAAAGGGGTATAATTCACCCCTCCACTTT
-	14	-	TRBV18	TRBJ1-1	CASSLGQSNTEAFF	TGTGCCAGCTCACTGGGTCAATCCAACACTGAAGCTTTCTTT
few	14	-	TRBV6-1	TRBJ1-1	CASLRAQWYTEAFF	TGTGCCAGCCTTCGGGCCCAGTGGTACACTGAAGCTTTCTTT
many	15	-	TRBV7-2	TRBJ2-3	CASSVRGVSSDTQYF	TGTGCCAGCAGCGTAAGGGGAGTGAGTAGTGATACGCAGTATTTT
-	14	-	TRBV5-1	TRBJ1-1	CASSLAGARTEAFF	TGCGCCAGCAGCTTGGCAGGGGCCCGAACTGAAGCTTTCTTT
few	14	-	TRBV5-1	TRBJ2-7	CASSLVGTNYEQYF	TGCGCCAGCAGCTTGGTCGGGACAAACTACGAGCAGTACTTC
many	17	-	TRBV6-5	TRBJ2-3	CASSLQGGPLQGDTQYF	TGTGCCAGCAGTCTACAAGGGGGACCCCTACAAGGAGATACGCAGTATTTT
-	13	-	TRBV6-1	TRBJ1-1	CASSNWGETEAFF	TGTGCCAGCTCTAACTGGGGCGAAACTGAAGCTTTCTTT
-	17	TRBD2	TRBV5-1	TRBJ2-2	CASNPSPRGREAGELFF	TGCGCCAGCAACCCCTCGCCCCGCGGGAGAGAGGCCGGGGAGCTGTTTTTT
few	16	-	TRBV6-5	TRBJ1-2	CASSYSSKEANYGYTF	TGTGCCAGCAGTTACTCGTCGAAGGAAGCTAACTATGGCTACACCTTC